The TCR beta chain described here comes from a study of shared clonotypes between healthy human individuals. General study findings and limits: Deeper or shallower sequencing was expected to change how clonotypes are shared among donors.

In the authors' methods: Filtering was not the same, since immunoSEQ gave junction-only sequences without quality scores. Libraries were prepared by immunoSEQ multiplex PCR; TCRdb keeps only in-frame clonotypes and omits some of them. The V and J calls and clone size were taken over from that table, and D and trimming were inferred from the DNA. The top ten hold 1% to 1.3% of the sample, which has millions of clones, around 96% seen once. Naive CD8 cells, CD45RO-negative and positively selected for CCR7, excluded terminally differentiated effector memory CD45RA+ cells. With respect to this clone: What it binds is not known.

The receptor was isolated from a man between 18 and 29 years old in good health. The sequenced material came from naive CD8+ T cells sorted from blood.

CDR3 sequence: CASSDLTLAKNIQYF. CDR3 in DNA: TGCGCCAGCAGTGATTTGACGTTAGCCAAAAACATTCAGTACTTC. The V and J genes are TRBV10-2 and TRBJ2-4; D is unclear. Deletions cut 3 bases from V and 0 bases from J, with 9 bases between. CDR3 length equals 15 residues. CDR1 is WSHSY, CDR2 SAAADI, per germline.